These T cell receptor beta chains were read from a single sample in a study of cytomegalovirus exposure and HLA in healthy donors. Sequencing was performed with immunoSEQ multiplex PCR; in TCRdb, only in-frame clones are kept and a portion is missing. The data contain fewer than 150,000 clones, 70% to 80% of them singletons. The sample taken for sequencing was PBMCs. The source of these receptors is a man younger than 40 in good health and CMV-seronegative. CDR3s include the opening cysteine and the closing phenylalanine or tryptophan. The order of the fields is CDR3 protein, V gene, D gene, clone size. D genes are given only for firm matches. Only part of the rows carry a size: once, few, many, or a class if the clone is expanded.

CASSQRRGVSSYNEQFF | TRBV4-1 | . | .
CASTPGLQYQETQYF | TRBV25-1 | . | .
CASSLLFAGPEAFF | TRBV5-1 | . | .
CASSIDRGPNQPQHF | TRBV2 | TRBD1 | .
CASSLGQTSDQPQHF | TRBV5-6 | . | .
CASSPGGADTQYF | TRBV18 | . | .
CASSSRRENQPQHF | TRBV7-6 | . | .
CASSDYSPSVNSNQPQHF | TRBV19 | . | .
CASSLGRRNTEAFF | TRBV11-3 | . | few
CASSPMIWGHTDTQYF | TRBV4-3 | . | .
CASSVRDRYLQAAFF | TRBV28 | TRBD1 | few
CASSNDRGVYEQYF | TRBV6-6 | TRBD1 | .
CASTPGALQTEAFF | TRBV9 | . | .
CASNPTGDMNTEAFF | TRBV2 | TRBD1 | few
CASSDDNFMNTEAFF | TRBV2 | . | .
CASSYGGADTDTQYF | TRBV6-6 | . | .
CASSEASGRPDTQYF | TRBV6-1 | TRBD2 | many
CASSQADGEETQYF | TRBV4-3 | . | .
CASRQGRTNTEAFF | TRBV2 | . | .
CASSDPPTGNTEAFF | TRBV6-4 | . | .
CASSRGLGGYEQYF | TRBV14 | TRBD2 | few
CASREGYEQYF | TRBV28 | . | .
CSGTVNTEAFF | TRBV29-1 | . | once
CASLDRTAGELFF | TRBV28 | . | few
CASRTTGEGNTIYF | TRBV6-5 | . | .
CATTGRDTQYF | TRBV6-5 | . | .
CSVKKGDEKLFF | TRBV29-1 | . | few
CAISESDSSATVSPQHF | TRBV10-3 | . | .
CASSQDEGANYGYTF | TRBV4-3 | TRBD1 | .
CASSSPGQGGYGYTF | TRBV13 | TRBD1 | .
CASSRNGVLNTEAFF | TRBV5-1 | . | .
CASTLDTNYGYTF | TRBV4-2 | . | .
CAWSSKGLAGGRQFF | TRBV30 | TRBD2 | .
CASSPQGAVDEQYF | TRBV19 | TRBD1 | .
CAWSIGAGGTGELFF | TRBV30 | . | .
CASSSPRGNTEAFF | TRBV6-5 | . | .
CASSPGTVANTEAFF | TRBV18 | TRBD1 | .
CASSPGGGYSTDTQYF | TRBV9 | TRBD2 | .
CASARRTGDSYNEQFF | TRBV4-2 | . | .
CASSLRGNQPQHF | TRBV7-2 | . | few
CASSLQGESYEQYF | TRBV6-5 | TRBD1 | .
CACQSIAASSYEQYF | TRBV6-6 | . | .